A selection of T cell receptor beta chains follows, all from one sample in a study of early T cells in non-severe SARS-CoV-2 infection. Each CDR3 protein gets one entry after TCRdb re-called the 5' RACE reads with MiXCR. The sample has 65,000 to 90,000 distinct CDR3 sequences; 10% to 15% are singletons. The sample taken for sequencing was whole blood. The receptors derive from an adult who was a healthcare worker with PCR-confirmed SARS-CoV-2 infection or an uninfected control (not recorded which). Both conserved end residues are part of each CDR3. A D gene is named only where the DNA matches it firmly. Rows may omit the clone size; those that give it use once, few, many or a size class.

few,-,TRBV27,TRBJ2-1,TGTGCCAGCAGTTTAGCAGGAAGGGGCTACAATGAGCAGTTCTTC,CASSLAGRGYNEQFF
-,TRBD1,TRBV6-6,TRBJ2-7,TGTGCCAGCAGACGAAACGACAGGGGGAACTCCTACGAGCAGTACTTC,CASRRNDRGNSYEQYF
-,-,TRBV3-1,TRBJ2-7,TGTGCCAGCAGCCAAGATAGGAGAGGTTTGGGCTACGAGCAGTACTTC,CASSQDRRGLGYEQYF
-,-,TRBV7-2,TRBJ2-3,TGTGCCAGCAGCGCCTCACTGATGGATACGCAGTATTTT,CASSASLMDTQYF
few,TRBD2,TRBV20-1,TRBJ2-1,TGCAGTTCTCCCGGACTAGCGGGAATCAATGAGCAGTTCTTC,CSSPGLAGINEQFF
many,TRBD1,TRBV20-1,TRBJ1-1,TGCAGTGCTAGAGATCCAAGGGGACAGGGGACTTTCTTT,CSARDPRGQGTFF
-,-,TRBV7-6,TRBJ1-2,TGTGCCAGCAGCCGGTCCACCCAAAACTATGGCTACACCTTC,CASSRSTQNYGYTF
few,TRBD2,TRBV24-1,TRBJ2-1,TGTGCCACCAGTGATTCGGGGGGGCTGCAGCAGTTCTTC,CATSDSGGLQQFF
-,-,TRBV9,TRBJ1-1,TGTGCCAGCGGACAGCCCTACACTGAAGCTTTCTTT,CASGQPYTEAFF
few,-,TRBV5-1,TRBJ1-2,TGCACCAGCAGCGGCGGGGGGAACTATGGCTACACCTTC,CTSSGGGNYGYTF
few,-,TRBV20-1,TRBJ2-1,TGCAGTGCTAGAGTTCGTCGGCTAGCCTACAATGAGCAGTTCTTC,CSARVRRLAYNEQFF
many,TRBD1,TRBV19,TRBJ2-7,TGTGCCAGTAGTACGACAGGGGCAGGTAACGAGCAGTACTTC,CASSTTGAGNEQYF
many,TRBD1,TRBV12-5,TRBJ2-5,TGTGCTAGTGGTCCCAGGACAGGCCAAGAGACCCAGTACTTC,CASGPRTGQETQYF
-,-,TRBV20-1,TRBJ2-7,TGCAGTGTATCAGGTAGTACCTACGAGCAGTACTTC,CSVSGSTYEQYF
few,TRBD2,TRBV7-8,TRBJ2-3,TGTGCCAGCAGCTTACGGGTCGGGGGGGGCACAGATACGCAGTATTTT,CASSLRVGGGTDTQYF
few,-,TRBV7-2,TRBJ1-5,TGTGCCAGCAGCTTAGGAAGTCAGGGATCGGGTCAGCCCCAGCATTTT,CASSLGSQGSGQPQHF
few,TRBD2,TRBV12-3/TRBV12-4,TRBJ2-5,TGTGCCAGCAGCCCTAATAGCGGGAGTAGTCAAGAGACCCAGTACTTC,CASSPNSGSSQETQYF
few,-,TRBV7-6,TRBJ2-3,TGTGCCAGCAGCTACGGGAAATCGGCCGATACGCAGTATTTT,CASSYGKSADTQYF
few,-,TRBV11-2,TRBJ2-3,TGTGCCAGCAGCTCAGTAAGGGGGGGCGGCACAGATACGCAGTATTTT,CASSSVRGGGTDTQYF
-,-,TRBV4-2,TRBJ1-1,TGTGCCAGCAGCCAAGTGGAGAGGGGGGCCACTGAAGCTTTCTTT,CASSQVERGATEAFF
-,TRBD1,TRBV4-2,TRBJ2-3,TGTGCCAGCAGTCGCGAGAGAATATTAGGACAGGGGGCATCGGATACGCAGTATTTT,CASSRERILGQGASDTQYF
few,-,TRBV27,TRBJ1-2,TGTGCCAGCAGTTTCGGTCGGGGGGACTATGGCTACACCTTC,CASSFGRGDYGYTF
-,-,TRBV2,TRBJ2-3,TGTGCCAGCAGTGGTGGGAACACAGATACGCAGTATTTT,CASSGGNTDTQYF
many,-,TRBV20-1,TRBJ1-1,TGCAGTGCTCGCCTACAGGGAAGCACCACTGAAGCTTTCTTT,CSARLQGSTTEAFF
-,TRBD1,TRBV5-4,TRBJ1-1,TGTGCCAGCAGCTCATCCGGGACAGATAGAAACACTGAAGCTTTCTTT,CASSSSGTDRNTEAFF
once,-,TRBV30,TRBJ2-2,TGTGCCTGGAGCTTACCTCGAACAGGGTTCAGCACCGGGGAGCTGTTTTTT,CAWSLPRTGFSTGELFF
few,-,TRBV3-1,TRBJ1-5,TGTGCCAGCAGCCAACTTGGGGGGGGCCTAAATCAGCCCCAGCATTTT,CASSQLGGGLNQPQHF